Listed below are T cell receptor beta chains from one sample, sequenced in a study of somatic mutations in cytotoxic T cells in rheumatoid arthritis. Profiled with immunoSEQ multiplex PCR; TCRdb holds only in-frame clones, not every one. The sample carries almost 9,000 clones, roughly three quarters recorded once. Sequencing used CD8+ T cells sorted from blood. The receptors derive from an adult with rheumatoid arthritis. Both conserved end residues are part of each CDR3. Each record gives: CDR3 length, V gene, D gene, CDR3 protein. A D gene is named only where the DNA matches it firmly.

CDR3 length: 13; V gene: TRBV6-5; D gene: NA; CDR3 protein: CASSTRLNTEAFF
CDR3 length: 14; V gene: TRBV27; D gene: TRBD1; CDR3 protein: CAISGTGAAGELFF
CDR3 length: 15; V gene: TRBV9; D gene: NA; CDR3 protein: CASSPEGGIYNEQFF
CDR3 length: 15; V gene: TRBV7-2; D gene: NA; CDR3 protein: CASTTPGRPYNEQFF
CDR3 length: 15; V gene: TRBV29-1; D gene: TRBD1; CDR3 protein: CSVEDPTGDLNIQYF
CDR3 length: 14; V gene: TRBV4-3; D gene: TRBD1; CDR3 protein: CASSPGTGSYEQYF
CDR3 length: 16; V gene: TRBV27; D gene: NA; CDR3 protein: CASSATSAVSYNEQFF
CDR3 length: 15; V gene: TRBV7-9; D gene: NA; CDR3 protein: CASSLYGGEAYEQYF
CDR3 length: 13; V gene: TRBV6-6; D gene: NA; CDR3 protein: CASSYTGEQKAFF
CDR3 length: 13; V gene: TRBV19; D gene: NA; CDR3 protein: CASSSGHHQPQHF
CDR3 length: 16; V gene: TRBV2; D gene: TRBD2; CDR3 protein: CASIRGLAGLSYEQYF
CDR3 length: 12; V gene: TRBV11-2; D gene: TRBD2; CDR3 protein: CATRSSGWTQFF
CDR3 length: 16; V gene: TRBV5-1; D gene: TRBD2; CDR3 protein: CASSALSSGVFNEQFF
CDR3 length: 12; V gene: TRBV27; D gene: NA; CDR3 protein: CASSHPGLAAFF
CDR3 length: 13; V gene: TRBV5-1; D gene: NA; CDR3 protein: CASSLDWNTEAFF
CDR3 length: 13; V gene: TRBV2; D gene: NA; CDR3 protein: CASLRGAEVEQFF
CDR3 length: 12; V gene: TRBV27; D gene: TRBD1; CDR3 protein: CASRDRGLGYTF
CDR3 length: 11; V gene: TRBV27; D gene: NA; CDR3 protein: CASSSFGEQYF
CDR3 length: 14; V gene: TRBV15; D gene: NA; CDR3 protein: CATSMRQERIGYTF
CDR3 length: 15; V gene: TRBV28; D gene: NA; CDR3 protein: CASSLPPGGDEKLFF